These T cell receptor beta chains were read from a single sample in a study of monozygotic twins with inflammatory bowel disease. With the 5' RACE reads reprocessed, TCRdb shows one record per CDR3 protein and no DNA. The listing records about 110,000 distinct CDR3 sequences. Sequences were obtained from blood. These receptor sequences come from a human donor with ulcerative colitis or Crohn's disease, or a healthy co-twin of an affected twin (not recorded which). Each CDR3 is given with its conserved first and last residue. Rows give clone size only sometimes, using once, few, many, or a class for an expanded clone.

NA | TRBJ2-2 | TRBV11-2 | CASSLDLGNTGELFF
NA | TRBJ2-6 | TRBV5-4 | CASRQDAGANVLTF
NA | TRBJ1-6 | TRBV16 | CASSHFRDGYNSPLHF
NA | TRBJ2-1 | TRBV5-1 | CASSLAGRVGEQFF
NA | TRBJ2-1 | TRBV20-1 | CSARDPASERNEQFF
NA | TRBJ2-3 | TRBV7-9 | CASSTAGGSDTQYF
NA | TRBJ1-1 | TRBV30 | CAWTTGYNTEAFF
NA | TRBJ2-1 | TRBV19 | CASSTRRGGATYNEQFF
NA | TRBJ2-1 | TRBV28 | CASSPSGSGKYNEQFF
NA | TRBJ1-5 | TRBV30 | CAWSITGDQPQHF
NA | TRBJ2-7 | TRBV10-3 | CAISETSGAYEQYF
NA | TRBJ1-1 | TRBV28 | CASSFPGQGAFF
NA | TRBJ2-5 | TRBV11-2 | CASSAGSGGAGTQYF
NA | TRBJ2-2 | TRBV4-2 | CASSQELNTGELFF
NA | TRBJ2-1 | TRBV5-1 | CASSTSGGIYNEQFF
NA | TRBJ1-1 | TRBV6-1 | CASTWAYPLNTEAFF
NA | TRBJ1-6 | TRBV6-5 | CASSSLQGVGSPLHF
NA | TRBJ1-2 | TRBV5-1 | CASSRETGDGYTF
medium-sized | TRBJ1-5 | TRBV4-3 | CASSQERFRRDRGWGNQPQHF
NA | TRBJ2-2 | TRBV7-9 | CASSPSAGELFF
NA | TRBJ1-5 | TRBV2 | CASSDTGGYQPQHF
NA | TRBJ1-5 | TRBV9 | CARPFDSVNSNQPQHF
NA | TRBJ1-1 | TRBV5-1 | CASSLVRQGNTEAFF
NA | TRBJ2-3 | TRBV20-1 | CSARVKKDTLWGTDTQYF
NA | TRBJ2-7 | TRBV15 | CATSRSSGTLAEQYF
NA | TRBJ2-5 | TRBV5-1 | CASSNLGLLPGYETQYF
NA | TRBJ2-1 | TRBV3-1 | CASSQARASGLEQFF
NA | TRBJ1-2 | TRBV29-1 | CSVDRPGDIANYGYTF
NA | TRBJ2-3 | TRBV6-1 | CASNRGGGTDTQYF
NA | TRBJ1-5 | TRBV6-5 | CASSRDRLRPQHF